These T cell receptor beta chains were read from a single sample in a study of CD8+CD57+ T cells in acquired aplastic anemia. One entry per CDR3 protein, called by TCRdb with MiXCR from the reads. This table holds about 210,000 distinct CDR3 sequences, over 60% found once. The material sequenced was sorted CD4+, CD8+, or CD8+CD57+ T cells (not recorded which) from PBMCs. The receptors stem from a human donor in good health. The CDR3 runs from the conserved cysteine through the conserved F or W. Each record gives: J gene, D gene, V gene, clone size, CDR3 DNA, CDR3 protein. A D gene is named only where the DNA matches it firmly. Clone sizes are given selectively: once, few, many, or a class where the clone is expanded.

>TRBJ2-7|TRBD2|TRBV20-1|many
TGCAGTGCTAGAGATGAGGTGGGGTTCGAACTAGCGGGGAGTTACGAGCAGTACTTC
CSARDEVGFELAGSYEQYF
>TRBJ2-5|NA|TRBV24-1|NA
TGTGCCACCAGCGATCCGGCCCCGGGGACCCAGTACTTC
CATSDPAPGTQYF
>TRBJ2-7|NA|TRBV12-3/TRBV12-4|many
TGTGCCAGCAGTTGGGGGCGCCCAGGATACGAGCAGTACTTC
CASSWGRPGYEQYF
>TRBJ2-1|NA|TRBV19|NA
TGTGCCAGTAGTCGTCGCCAGAAGCAGTTCTTC
CASSRRQKQFF
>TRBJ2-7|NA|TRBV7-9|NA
TGTGCCAGCAGCTTACAGGGGACTACCTACGAGCAGTACTTC
CASSLQGTTYEQYF
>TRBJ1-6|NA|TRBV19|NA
TGTGCCAGTAGTATGCAAACGAGCTCCTATAATTCACCCCTCCACTTT
CASSMQTSSYNSPLHF
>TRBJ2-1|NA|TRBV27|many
TGTGCCAGCAGTTACGGGACGCCTTTATATGAGCAGTTCTTC
CASSYGTPLYEQFF
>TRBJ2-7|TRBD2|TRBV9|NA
TGTGCCAGCAGCCCGAGCGGGAGCCCCTACGAGCAGTACTTC
CASSPSGSPYEQYF
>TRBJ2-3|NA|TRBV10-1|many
TGCGCCAGCGGATGGAGCACAGATACGCAGTATTTT
CASGWSTDTQYF
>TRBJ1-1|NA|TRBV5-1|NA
TGCGCCAGCAGCCCCAGGGTGGGCGCTGAAGCTTTCTTT
CASSPRVGAEAFF
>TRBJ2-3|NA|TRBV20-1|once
TGCAGTGCTAGGGAGGATACGCAGTATTTT
CSAREDTQYF
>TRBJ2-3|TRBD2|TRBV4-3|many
TGCGCCAGCAGCCGCTGGACTAGCGGGGGTTCTGGCACAGATACGCAGTATTTT
CASSRWTSGGSGTDTQYF
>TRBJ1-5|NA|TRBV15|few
TGTGCCACCAGCAGAGTGGTTGGGGCTTTTAGCAATCAGCCCCAGCATTTT
CATSRVVGAFSNQPQHF